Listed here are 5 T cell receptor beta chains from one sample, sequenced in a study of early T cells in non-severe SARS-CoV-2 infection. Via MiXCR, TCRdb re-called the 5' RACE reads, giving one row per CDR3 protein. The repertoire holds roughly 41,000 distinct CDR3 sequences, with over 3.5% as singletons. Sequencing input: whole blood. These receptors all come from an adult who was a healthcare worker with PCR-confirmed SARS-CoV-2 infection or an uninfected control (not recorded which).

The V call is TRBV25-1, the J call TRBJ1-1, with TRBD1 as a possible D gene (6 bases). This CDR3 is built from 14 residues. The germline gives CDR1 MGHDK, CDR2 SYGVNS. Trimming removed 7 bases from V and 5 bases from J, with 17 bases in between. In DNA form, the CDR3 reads TGTGCCAGCACTGGTCAGGGGCCGGGGACTGAAGCTTTCTTT. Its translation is CASTGQGPGTEAFF.

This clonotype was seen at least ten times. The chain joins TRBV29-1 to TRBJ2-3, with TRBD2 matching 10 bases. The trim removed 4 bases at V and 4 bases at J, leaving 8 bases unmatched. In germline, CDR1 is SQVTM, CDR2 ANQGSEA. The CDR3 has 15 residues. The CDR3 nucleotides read TGCAGCGTTGTTCGTCTAGCGGGAGTTGCAGATACGCAGTATTTT. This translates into CSVVRLAGVADTQYF.

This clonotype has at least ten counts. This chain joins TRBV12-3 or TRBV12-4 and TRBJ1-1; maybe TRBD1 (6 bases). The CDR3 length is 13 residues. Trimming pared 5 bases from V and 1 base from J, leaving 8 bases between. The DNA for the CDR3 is TGTGCCAGCAGTGGACAGTGGAACACTGAAGCTTTCTTT. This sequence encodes CASSGQWNTEAFF.

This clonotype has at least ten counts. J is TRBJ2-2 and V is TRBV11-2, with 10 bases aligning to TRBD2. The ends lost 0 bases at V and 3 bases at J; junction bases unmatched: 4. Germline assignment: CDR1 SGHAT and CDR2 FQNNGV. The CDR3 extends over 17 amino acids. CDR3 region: CASSLDGLAVYTGELFF. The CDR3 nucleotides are TGTGCCAGCAGCTTAGATGGACTAGCGGTCTACACCGGGGAGCTGTTTTTT.

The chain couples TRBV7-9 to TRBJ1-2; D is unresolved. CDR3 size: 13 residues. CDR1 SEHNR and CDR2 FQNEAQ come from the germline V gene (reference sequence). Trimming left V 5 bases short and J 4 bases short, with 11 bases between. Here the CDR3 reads CASSGNTFYGYTF. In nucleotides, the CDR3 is TGTGCCAGCAGCGGGAACACCTTCTATGGCTACACCTTC.